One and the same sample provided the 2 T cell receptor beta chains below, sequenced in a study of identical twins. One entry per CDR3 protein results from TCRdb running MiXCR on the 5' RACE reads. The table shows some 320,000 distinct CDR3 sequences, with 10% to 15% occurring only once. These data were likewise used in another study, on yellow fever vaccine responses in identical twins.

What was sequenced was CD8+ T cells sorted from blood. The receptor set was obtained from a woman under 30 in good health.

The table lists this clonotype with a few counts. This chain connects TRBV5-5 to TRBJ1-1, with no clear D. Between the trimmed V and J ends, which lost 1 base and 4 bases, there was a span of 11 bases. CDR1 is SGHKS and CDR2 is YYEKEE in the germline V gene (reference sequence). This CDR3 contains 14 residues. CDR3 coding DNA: TGTGCCAGCAGCTTGCACCTTGGCGGCACTGAAGCTTTCTTT. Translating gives CASSLHLGGTEAFF.

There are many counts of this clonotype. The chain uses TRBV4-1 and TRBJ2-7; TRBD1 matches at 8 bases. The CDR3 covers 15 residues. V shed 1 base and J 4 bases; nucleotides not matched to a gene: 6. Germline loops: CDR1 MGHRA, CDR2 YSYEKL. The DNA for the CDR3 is TGCGCCAGCAGCCAAGCGGCGACAGGGGCATACGAGCAGTACTTC. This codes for CASSQAATGAYEQYF.